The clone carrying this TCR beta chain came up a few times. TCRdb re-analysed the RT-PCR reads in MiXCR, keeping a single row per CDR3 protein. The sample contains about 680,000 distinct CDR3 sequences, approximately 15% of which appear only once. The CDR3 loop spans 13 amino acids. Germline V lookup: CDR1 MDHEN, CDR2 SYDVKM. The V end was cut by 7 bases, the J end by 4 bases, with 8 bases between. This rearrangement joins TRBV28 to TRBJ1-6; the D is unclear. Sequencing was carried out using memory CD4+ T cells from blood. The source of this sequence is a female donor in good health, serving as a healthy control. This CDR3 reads CASNVGYNSPLHF. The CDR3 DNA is TGTGCCAGCAACGTGGGATATAATTCACCCCTCCACTTT.